Shown below are 15 T cell receptor beta chains from a single sample sequenced in a study of shared clonotypes between healthy human individuals. Clones were sequenced by immunoSEQ multiplex PCR, and TCRdb holds only the in-frame ones, with some missing. The table shows more than 2 million clones, with nearly 97% occurring only once. Sequenced material: naive CD4+ T cells sorted from blood. This sample's subset: CD45RA+ positively selected. Receptors originate from a man aged 18 to 29 in good health.

About this clone itself: Other DNA sequences in this specimen translate into the identical CDR3. The CDR3 sequence: CAISDGGATYEQYF. The CDR3 DNA follows: TGTGCCATCAGTGACGGGGGAGCGACCTACGAGCAGTACTTC. The chain joins TRBV10-3 to TRBJ2-7; D perhaps matches TRBD2 (6 bases). Looked up from germline, CDR1 is ENHRY and CDR2 is SYGVKD. V lost 3 bases and J 2 bases, leaving 11 bases between the germline ends. This CDR3 is 14 amino acids long.

This chain connects TRBV20-1 to TRBJ2-7; D remains ambiguous. The ends were cut back, 6 bases at V and 7 bases at J, with 13 bases in the middle. The CDR3 spans 11 residues. From germline, CDR1 is DFQATT and CDR2 SNEGSKA (reference sequence). In nucleotides, the CDR3 is TGCAGTGCGGACGGAGCCTGGGAGCAGTACTTC. Amino acids: CSADGAWEQYF.

The chain has TRBV27 and TRBJ1-4; TRBD1 might be the D (5 bases). This CDR3 comprises 15 residues. Between the trimmed V and J ends, which lost 0 bases and 7 bases, there was a span of 12 bases. Looked up from germline, CDR1 is MNHEY and CDR2 is SMNVEV (reference sequence). This chain's CDR3 is CASSLSAGTSEKLFF. Written as DNA, the CDR3 is TGTGCCAGCAGTTTATCGGCAGGGACGAGTGAAAAACTGTTTTTT.

The CDR3 DNA sequence: TGTGCCACCAGGGTAGGCGGCGGGGGGACAGATACGCAGTATTTT. This sequence encodes CATRVGGGGTDTQYF. The chain is built from TRBV15 and TRBJ2-3, with 8 bases matching TRBD2. With V trimmed by 6 bases and J by 3 bases, 8 bases remained unmatched. The CDR3 runs 15 residues. CDR1 is LNHNV and CDR2 is YYDKDF in the germline V gene (reference sequence).

This chain uses TRBV4-1 with TRBJ2-7; 11 nucleotides match TRBD2. This CDR3 spans 16 amino acids. The V gene's germline CDR1 is MGHRA and CDR2 YSYEKL. Trimming removed 0 bases from V and 3 bases from J; junction bases left unmatched: 4. CDR3 residues: CASSQDGTSGYYEQYF. CDR3 nucleotide sequence: TGCGCCAGCAGCCAAGACGGGACTAGCGGATACTACGAGCAGTACTTC.

This clone has a single count. The genes are TRBV18 and TRBJ2-1; 8 nucleotides line up with TRBD2. Trimming at V came to 3 bases and at J to 6 bases, leaving 13 bases not matched to a gene. Germline V gives CDR1 KGHSH, CDR2 LQKENI. This CDR3 is built from 17 residues. DNA of the CDR3: TGTGCCAGCTCACCTCGCCGGGGACTAGGTAGCATCAATGAGCAGTTCTTC. Protein: CASSPRRGLGSINEQFF.

The CDR3 DNA sequence: TGTGCCAGCAGCGTAGACGTCGACAGGGGTTTGGGGCATAACACTGAAGCTTTCTTT. This translates into CASSVDVDRGLGHNTEAFF. V gene TRBV9 combines with J gene TRBJ1-1, with 8 positions matching TRBD1. There are 19 residues in the CDR3. Germline V gene lookup returns CDR1 SGDLS and CDR2 YYNGEE. Trimming cost V 0 bases and J 2 bases; bases outside gene matches: 15.

The V call is TRBV5-8, the J call TRBJ2-7; 13 nucleotides align to TRBD2. Per the germline V gene, CDR1 is SGHTS and CDR2 is YDEGEE. This CDR3 has 15 amino acids. Trimming cost V 3 bases and J 7 bases; bases outside gene matches: 7. CDR3 sequence: CASSSGTSGTREQYF. CDR3 sequence (DNA): TGTGCCAGCAGCTCTGGGACTAGCGGGACGCGTGAGCAGTACTTC.

This clone appeared once. The chain has TRBV5-1 and TRBJ2-7; 7 bases are a match to TRBD1. The V gene's germline CDR1 is SGHRS and CDR2 YFSETQ. The CDR3 totals 12 residues. With 10 bases clipped from V and 0 bases from J, the junction kept 4 bases outside the gene matches. The CDR3 nucleotides read TGCGCCGGGGACAGCAGCTCCTACGAGCAGTACTTC. Protein: CAGDSSSYEQYF.

The chain is built from TRBV18 and TRBJ2-7; 7 nucleotides agree with TRBD1. V shed 5 bases, J shed 2 bases, and the junction held 6 bases outside the gene matches. The CDR3 runs 14 residues. Germline-derived CDR1 and CDR2 are KGHSH and LQKENI. The CDR3 sequence: CASSSDRFTYEQYF. In DNA, the CDR3 is TGTGCCAGCTCATCGGACAGGTTCACCTACGAGCAGTACTTC.

The rearrangement joins TRBV10-3 to TRBJ1-4; 8 bases are shared with TRBD1. The CDR3 consists of 14 residues. Germline V lookup: CDR1 ENHRY, CDR2 SYGVKD. Trimming at V came to 6 bases and at J to 3 bases, leaving 3 bases not matched to a gene. CDR3 residues: CAISQGAPNEKLFF. CDR3 DNA sequence: TGTGCCATCAGCCAGGGGGCGCCTAATGAAAAACTGTTTTTT.

The V call is TRBV2, the J call TRBJ2-2; unclear D gene. Trimming stripped 7 bases from V and 0 bases from J, with 3 bases between. The CDR3 consists of 12 residues. CDR1 is SNHLY and CDR2 is FYNNEI in the germline V gene. The CDR3 coding sequence is TGTGCCAGCAACTCGAACACCGGGGAGCTGTTTTTT. Its translation is CASNSNTGELFF.

This clone appeared a few times. The chain employs TRBV5-1 and TRBJ1-2, with D hard to call. The CDR3 is 17 amino acids. The ends were cut back, 1 base at V and 0 bases at J, with 16 bases in the middle. Germline V lookup: CDR1 SGHRS, CDR2 YFSETQ. Here the CDR3 reads CASSLLGSNIANYGYTF. DNA of the CDR3: TGCGCCAGCAGCTTGCTTGGCAGCAACATCGCTAACTATGGCTACACCTTC.

This clone was seen once. The gene calls are TRBV15 and TRBJ1-2; 8 bases map to TRBD1. The J segment lost 4 bases and the V segment lost 0 bases, leaving 10 bases of the junction unmatched. From germline, CDR1 is LNHNV and CDR2 YYDKDF (reference sequence). This CDR3 has 17 residues. Written as DNA, the CDR3 is TGTGCCACCAGCAGAGATCTCGGGCCAGGGGGCACCTATGGCTACACCTTC. Translated, it gives CATSRDLGPGGTYGYTF.

The chain links TRBV9 to TRBJ2-5, with a tentative D call TRBD1 (5 bases). V shed 4 bases and J shed 6 bases, with 13 bases lying between them. Germline CDR1 and CDR2: SGDLS and YYNGEE. The CDR3 has 13 residues. The CDR3 is CASSPQGTQTQYF. CDR3 nucleotide sequence: TGTGCCAGCAGCCCCCAGGGCACCCAGACCCAGTACTTC.